These 21 T cell receptor beta chains came from one sample sequenced in a study of long-term antiretroviral therapy in people with HIV. Samples were assayed with immunoSEQ v3.0 at survey level. The repertoire was sequenced with immunoSEQ multiplex PCR; TCRdb's copy has only in-frame clones and lacks some. The table records about 22,000 clones, approximately 84% of them present only once. Here the sequenced sample was unsorted PBMCs, taken 1.8 years before starting antiretroviral therapy. Receptors were obtained from a woman in her 30s with HIV.

This sequence joins TRBV5-6 and TRBJ1-2, with D perhaps TRBD1 (6 bases). Germline CDR1 reads SGHDT; CDR2 reads YYEEEE. V gave up 3 bases and J gave up 6 bases, with 18 bases separating them. This CDR3 is 15 amino acids long. CDR3 DNA sequence: TGTGCCAGCAGCTCACGCTACAGGGTGATTAATGGCTACACCTTC. Translated: CASSSRYRVINGYTF.

The chain employs TRBV21-1 and TRBJ2-1; the table gives TRBD1 as D, unverified against the DNA. TRBV21-1 constitutes a pseudogene. The CDR3 is 13 amino acids. CDR3 protein: CASSKTGYNEQFF. CDR3 in DNA: TGTGCCAGCAGCAAAACAGGCTACAATGAGCAGTTCTTC.

This chain connects TRBV6-5 to TRBJ2-7; 8 nucleotides align to TRBD2. J lost 3 bases, V lost 6 bases, and 7 bases had no gene match. Germline V lookup: CDR1 MNHEY, CDR2 SVGAGI. The CDR3 consists of 14 residues. This chain's CDR3 is CASSLGLAVYEQYF. In nucleotides, the CDR3 is TGTGCCAGCAGCCTCGGACTAGCCGTCTACGAGCAGTACTTC.

J is TRBJ2-7 and V is TRBV19, with no clear D. Trimming removed 10 bases at V and 3 bases at J, with 19 bases between. The CDR3 length is 14 residues. Germline-derived CDR1 and CDR2 are LNHDA and SQIVND (reference sequence). CDR3 sequence (DNA): TGTGCCACCAAGCCGGTCACCTGGAGCTACGAGCAGTACTTC. Translating gives CATKPVTWSYEQYF.

V is TRBV4-1 and J is TRBJ1-2; D call uncertain. Trimming left V 3 bases short and J 6 bases short, with 26 bases between. The germline V gene has CDR1 MGHRA and CDR2 YSYEKL. The CDR3 contains 18 residues. The DNA of the CDR3 is TGCGCCAGCAGCCACACCCTATCGAGGTCAGAGGAAGGAAATGGCTACACCTTC. This encodes CASSHTLSRSEEGNGYTF.

The rearrangement uses TRBV9 and TRBJ1-2, with D possibly TRBD1 on 5 matching bases. The CDR3 runs to 14 residues. Trimming pared 0 bases from V and 6 bases from J, leaving 12 bases between. Germline V gene lookup returns CDR1 SGDLS and CDR2 YYNGEE. The CDR3, as DNA: TGTGCCAGCAGCGTAGGGGGCACTCAAGATGGCTACACCTTC. This translates into CASSVGGTQDGYTF.

The J gene is TRBJ1-1, the V gene TRBV6-5; 8 nucleotides match TRBD1. With V trimmed by 5 bases and J by 1 base, 6 bases remained unmatched. The CDR3 contains 15 residues. CDR1 and CDR2 from the germline V gene are MNHEY and SVGAGI. The CDR3 DNA sequence: TGTGCCAGCAGTCCGACAGGGGCTTGGAACACTGAAGCTTTCTTT. The encoded protein is CASSPTGAWNTEAFF.

This chain links TRBV27 with TRBJ2-2; 7 bases are shared with TRBD1. The germline V gene encodes CDR1 MNHEY and CDR2 SMNVEV (reference sequence). With 2 bases clipped from V and 2 bases from J, the junction kept 5 bases outside the gene matches. This CDR3 region has 16 residues. CDR3 protein: CASSLGQGVNTGELFF. For the CDR3, the DNA is TGTGCCAGCAGTTTAGGGCAGGGGGTAAACACCGGGGAGCTGTTTTTT.

J is TRBJ2-1 and V is TRBV5-1; 10 positions match TRBD2. After removal of 1 base from V and 6 bases from J, the junction contained 4 bases not matched to a gene. The CDR3 spans 15 residues. The germline V gene encodes CDR1 SGHRS and CDR2 YFSETQ. The CDR3 bases are TGCGCCAGCAGCTTGCGTAGCGGGGGGTCCAATGAGCAGTTCTTC. Translated, it gives CASSLRSGGSNEQFF.

The chain combines TRBV2 with TRBJ1-1, with TRBD1 identical over 10 bases. V lost 6 bases to trimming and J lost 4 bases; unmatched junction nucleotides: 11. Germline V gene data show CDR1 as SNHLY and CDR2 as FYNNEI. This CDR3 spans 16 amino acids. CDR3 sequence (DNA): TGTGCCAGCAGGGCCGGGACAGGGGCCGGTGGCACTGAAGCTTTCTTT. Amino acids: CASRAGTGAGGTEAFF.

V is TRBV6-5 and J is TRBJ2-7; TRBD1 agrees at 10 bases. With 6 bases clipped from V and 2 bases from J, the junction kept 7 bases outside the gene matches. CDR1 is MNHEY and CDR2 is SVGAGI in the germline V gene. The CDR3 loop spans 15 amino acids. This CDR3 is CASRTTGGGTYEQYV. CDR3 nucleotides: TGTGCCAGCAGAACGACAGGGGGCGGGACCTACGAGCAGTACGTC.

This clone was found once. This chain links TRBV7-9 with TRBJ1-4; D unclear. V was trimmed by 0 bases and J by 0 bases, leaving 8 bases between them. The CDR3 spans 16 residues. The germline gives CDR1 SEHNR, CDR2 FQNEAQ (reference sequence). The CDR3 nucleotides are TGTGCCAGCAGCTTAGCGGAGTTAACAACTAATGAAAAACTGTTTTTT. Protein sequence: CASSLAELTTNEKLFF. Together with reference TRBV7-9 and TRBJ1-4, the CDR3 gives the full variable domain: DTGVSQNPRHKITKRGQNVTFRCDPISEHNRLYWYRQTLGQGPEFLTYFQNEAQLEKSRLLSDRFSAERPKGSFSTLEIQRTEQGDSAMYLCASSLAELTTNEKLFFGSGTQLSVL.

The CDR3 region has the DNA TGCGCCAGCAGCCAAGGCGGGGGAACCTACAATGAGCAGTTCTTC. It is translated as CASSQGGGTYNEQFF. The V and J genes are TRBV5-1 and TRBJ2-1, with TRBD2 matching 7 bases. The CDR3 has 15 residues. With 4 bases clipped from V and 2 bases from J, the junction kept 6 bases outside the gene matches. Germline CDR1 is SGHRS and CDR2 is YFSETQ.

The chain joins TRBV19 to TRBJ1-5; the D is unclear. In germline, CDR1 is LNHDA, CDR2 SQIVND (reference sequence). This CDR3 contains 13 residues. V was cut by 4 bases and J by 6 bases, with 10 bases left in between. The CDR3 DNA sequence: TGTGCCAGTAGTACCGACGGTTCTCAGCCCCAGCATTTT. Its protein is CASSTDGSQPQHF.

The genes are TRBV10-2 and TRBJ2-1; 14 bases are a match to TRBD2. The germline CDR1 and CDR2 sequences are WSHSY and SAAADI. J was trimmed by 6 bases and V by 6 bases; bases with no gene match: 7. The CDR3 contains 16 residues. CDR3 sequence: CASSGAGTSGGNEQFF. The CDR3 DNA sequence: TGCGCCAGCAGCGGAGCCGGGACTAGCGGGGGCAATGAGCAGTTCTTC.

As to this clone: Other DNA sequences from this sample encode an identical CDR3 as well. The V call is TRBV27, the J call TRBJ2-2; unclear D gene. V lost 5 bases to trimming and J lost 5 bases, with 6 bases between them. CDR3 length equals 12 residues. Germline CDR1 and CDR2: MNHEY and SMNVEV (reference sequence). Here the CDR3 reads CASSKRTGELFF. Written as DNA, the CDR3 is TGTGCCAGCAGTAAAAGGACCGGGGAGCTGTTTTTT.

V gene TRBV18 combines with J gene TRBJ2-1; 8 bases agree with TRBD1. V gave up 3 bases and J gave up 6 bases; unmatched junction bases: 1. From germline, CDR1 is KGHSH and CDR2 LQKENI. CDR3 length: 13 amino acids. This CDR3 reads CASSPGTGNEQFF. The CDR3 DNA reads as TGTGCCAGCTCACCCGGGACAGGCAATGAGCAGTTCTTC.

This clone has just one count. In nucleotides, the CDR3 is TGTGCCAGCAGTTACGAACGGGGGAACACTGAAGCTTTCTTT. This encodes CASSYERGNTEAFF. The V call is TRBV6-5, the J call TRBJ1-1; D not resolved. V was shortened by 2 bases and J by 1 base, with 8 bases between the two germline ends. This CDR3 has 14 amino acids. Per germline, CDR1 MNHEY and CDR2 SVGAGI.

V usage is TRBV27 and J usage is TRBJ2-2; TRBD2 matches at 11 bases. From germline, CDR1 is MNHEY and CDR2 SMNVEV (reference sequence). The CDR3 spans 15 residues. Trimming removed 3 bases from V and 5 bases from J; junction bases left unmatched: 2. CDR3 coding DNA: TGTGCCAGCAGTTTTAGCGGGGGGGTTACCGGGGAGCTGTTTTTT. Protein: CASSFSGGVTGELFF.

The chain carries TRBV28 and TRBJ2-1; D remains unclear. The V gene lost 7 bases and the J gene lost 8 bases, with 18 bases spanning the gap. The CDR3 extends over 14 amino acids. Germline CDR1 reads MDHEN; CDR2 reads SYDVKM. CDR3 nucleotide sequence: TGTGCCAGCATCCACACATCATTAATCGATGAGCAGTTCTTC. Amino acid sequence: CASIHTSLIDEQFF.

J is TRBJ2-3 and V is TRBV4-1; the D gene is possibly TRBD1 (5 bases). Germline lookup yields CDR1 MGHRA and CDR2 YSYEKL. The CDR3 spans 17 residues. V lost 1 base and J 5 bases, leaving 19 bases between the germline ends. CDR3 residues: CASSQGKDTRIGDTQYF. The CDR3 nucleotides are TGCGCCAGCAGCCAAGGAAAGGACACAAGAATCGGAGATACGCAGTATTTT.